The 27 T cell receptor beta chains reported below all come from one sample, sequenced in a study of T cell responses to AZD1222 COVID-19 vaccine. Sequenced by immunoSEQ multiplex PCR; TCRdb stores in-frame clones only, minus some. The sample yields around 160,000 clones, around 94% seen once. Sequenced material: peripheral blood, taken on day 0 of AZD1222 vaccination. These receptors were taken from an adult in good health.

The chain couples TRBV2 to TRBJ2-2; D is uncertain. The V end was cut by 1 base, the J end by 4 bases, with 7 bases between. The CDR3 is made up of 14 amino acids. The germline CDR1 and CDR2 sequences are SNHLY and FYNNEI. The CDR3 region is CASSEGTLTGELFF. As DNA, the CDR3 is TGTGCCAGCAGTGAAGGGACCCTCACCGGGGAGCTGTTTTTT.

The chain uses TRBV5-4 and TRBJ2-7; no reliable D call. CDR1 is SGHNT, CDR2 YYREEE, per germline (reference sequence). The CDR3 is 13 amino acids. V dropped 0 bases and J dropped 3 bases, with 7 bases sitting between them. This CDR3 reads CASSLGLGYEQYF. Written as DNA, the CDR3 is TGTGCCAGCAGCTTGGGCCTGGGCTACGAGCAGTACTTC.

V and J are TRBV3-1 (or the pseudogene TRBV3-2) and TRBJ2-3; 8 bases match TRBD2. The CDR3 sequence is 13 residues long. CDR1 is LGHDT and CDR2 is YNNKEL in the germline V gene (reference sequence). V trimming: 10 bases; J trimming: 0 bases; junction bases outside the gene matches: 3. The CDR3 DNA sequence: TGTGCCACCAAGCGGGGGAGCACAGATACGCAGTATTTT. This translates into CATKRGSTDTQYF.

This chain links TRBV5-1 with TRBJ1-2; 7 bases fit TRBD1. The CDR3 contains 15 residues. Germline CDR1 is SGHRS and CDR2 is YFSETQ. V shed 2 bases, J shed 5 bases, and the junction held 9 bases outside the gene matches. CDR3 DNA: TGCGCCAGCAGCTTATGGACAGGCGGGGGTTATGGCTACACCTTC. Translating gives CASSLWTGGGYGYTF. Full variable domain (missing parts from reference TRBV5-1 and TRBJ1-2): KAGVTQTPRYLIKTRGQQVTLSCSPISGHRSVSWYQQTPGQGLQFLFEYFSETQRNKGNFPGRFSGRQFSNSRSEMNVSTLELGDSALYLCASSLWTGGGYGYTFGSGTRLTVV.

The gene calls are TRBV28 and TRBJ1-5, with a weak D call TRBD1 (5 bases). V was trimmed by 5 bases and J by 4 bases, leaving 12 bases between them. CDR3 length equals 14 residues. Germline V lookup: CDR1 MDHEN, CDR2 SYDVKM. The CDR3 loop is CASSGRGRNQPQHF. As DNA, the CDR3 is TGTGCCAGCAGTGGTAGGGGCAGGAATCAGCCCCAGCATTTT.

The CDR3 nucleotides read TGTGCCAGTAGAACCGGGCCTCGACTAGCGGGCACAGATACGCAGTATTTT. Encoded protein: CASRTGPRLAGTDTQYF. The V and J genes are TRBV28 and TRBJ2-3; 9 bases match TRBD2. CDR3 size: 17 residues. Germline CDR1 is MDHEN and CDR2 is SYDVKM. The V gene end was trimmed by 9 bases and the J gene end by 1 base; junction bases not matched to a gene: 14.

The chain recombines TRBV30 with TRBJ2-2; D remains unclear. This CDR3 region has 21 residues. V lost 1 base, J lost 6 bases, and 33 bases lay in between. CDR1 is GTSNPN and CDR2 is SVGIG in the germline V gene (reference sequence). In DNA, the CDR3 is TGTGCCTGGAGTGGGTACGATCCAAGACCGGGCCCTGTATACGGACCCGGGGAGCTGTTTTTT. Amino acid sequence: CAWSGYDPRPGPVYGPGELFF.

The V call is TRBV6-5, the J call TRBJ1-4; D ambiguous. Trimming took off 11 bases at V and 0 bases at J, with 13 bases between the two ends. Germline CDR1 reads MNHEY; CDR2 reads SVGAGI. This CDR3 has 14 amino acids. The CDR3 loop reads CAAREQSTNEKLFF. The CDR3, as DNA: TGTGCCGCTCGAGAGCAGTCAACTAATGAAAAACTGTTTTTT.

The chain carries TRBV5-3 and TRBJ2-7; the D call may be TRBD1 or TRBD2 (5 bases each). Being an ORF, TRBV5-3 has a function that is uncertain. The V gene lost 3 bases and the J gene lost 4 bases, with 14 bases spanning the gap. This CDR3 region has 14 residues. The CDR3 spells CARSSGRASYEQYF. In DNA form, the CDR3 reads TGTGCCAGAAGCTCGGGGCGAGCTTCGTACGAGCAGTACTTC.

V gene TRBV4-1 combines with J gene TRBJ1-5, with D maybe TRBD1 (6 bases). CDR3 size: 13 residues. Trimming left V 3 bases short and J 5 bases short, with 8 bases between. Per germline, CDR1 MGHRA and CDR2 YSYEKL. The DNA of the CDR3 is TGCGCCAGCAGCCACGGGGGGCATCAGCCCCAGCATTTT. It translates to CASSHGGHQPQHF.

This clone was detected once. The chain links TRBV29-1 to TRBJ1-2; D possibly corresponds to TRBD1 (5 bases). V lost 4 bases to trimming and J lost 4 bases, with 22 bases between them. This CDR3 is built from 16 residues. Germline values: CDR1 SQVTM, CDR2 ANQGSEA. CDR3 protein: CSVVGEERGGGYGYTF. The DNA for the CDR3 is TGCAGCGTTGTGGGCGAGGAGCGGGGCGGGGGCTATGGCTACACCTTC. Full variable domain (outside the CDR3, taken from reference TRBV29-1 and TRBJ1-2): SAVISQKPSRDICQRGTSLTIQCQVDSQVTMMFWYRQQPGQSLTLIATANQGSEATYESGFVIDKFPISRPNLTFSTLTVSNMSPEDSSIYLCSVVGEERGGGYGYTFGSGTRLTVV.

In DNA, the CDR3 is TGTGCCAGCAGCCCACAGGTTATGAACACTGAAGCTTTCTTT. Its translation is CASSPQVMNTEAFF. The chain recombines TRBV3-1 (or the pseudogene TRBV3-2) with TRBJ1-1, with D maybe TRBD1 (5 bases). The CDR3 runs to 14 residues. Germline CDR1 is LGHDT and CDR2 is YNNKEL (reference sequence). The V gene lost 4 bases and the J gene lost 0 bases, with 9 bases spanning the gap.

The rearrangement joins TRBV25-1 to TRBJ1-1; 11 bases agree with TRBD1. Germline CDR1 is MGHDK and CDR2 is SYGVNS. CDR3 length equals 13 residues. Trimming cost V 4 bases and J 5 bases; bases outside gene matches: 0. The CDR3 loop reads CASSGDRGTEAFF. CDR3 bases: TGTGCCAGCAGTGGGGACAGGGGGACTGAAGCTTTCTTT. The whole variable domain, remainder taken from reference TRBV25-1 and TRBJ1-1, is EADIYQTPRYLVIGTGKKITLECSQTMGHDKMYWYQQDPGMELHLIHYSYGVNSTEKGDLSSESTVSRIRTEHFPLTLESARPSHTSQYLCASSGDRGTEAFFGQGTRLTVV.

CDR3 protein: CASSLRGTGNTIYF. The CDR3 nucleotides are TGTGCCAGCAGTTTAAGGGGGACTGGAAACACCATATATTTT. V and J are TRBV6-5 and TRBJ1-3; a weak D match, TRBD1 (6 bases). The CDR3 length is 14 residues. Germline CDR1 MNHEY, CDR2 SVGAGI. V shed 4 bases and J shed 2 bases, with 9 bases lying between them.

The chain uses TRBV12-5 and TRBJ1-6; a possible D gene is TRBD1 (6 bases). V lost 5 bases to trimming and J lost 10 bases, with 12 bases between them. CDR3 length: 13 residues. Germline loops: CDR1 LGHNT, CDR2 FRNRAP. This CDR3 is CASGLDSRSPLHF. In DNA, the CDR3 is TGTGCTAGTGGTCTGGACAGCCGATCACCCCTCCACTTT.

The V gene is TRBV7-9, the J gene TRBJ2-6, with D perhaps TRBD1 (6 bases). CDR3 size: 16 residues. Germline V lookup: CDR1 SEHNR, CDR2 FQNEAQ (reference sequence). With 3 bases removed from V and 1 base from J, the gap between germline ends came to 10 bases. Here the CDR3 reads CASSLDGTSGANVLTF. The CDR3 DNA reads as TGTGCCAGCAGCTTGGACGGGACATCTGGGGCCAACGTCCTGACTTTC. Supplemented by reference TRBV7-9 and TRBJ2-6, the full variable domain reads DTGVSQNPRHKITKRGQNVTFRCDPISEHNRLYWYRQTLGQGPEFLTYFQNEAQLEKSRLLSDRFSAERPKGSFSTLEIQRTEQGDSAMYLCASSLDGTSGANVLTFGAGSRLTVL.

The rearrangement joins TRBV9 to TRBJ1-3; no reliable D call. The CDR3 covers 14 residues. With 3 bases removed from V and 1 base from J, the gap between germline ends came to 8 bases. Germline values: CDR1 SGDLS, CDR2 YYNGEE. DNA of the CDR3: TGTGCCAGCAGCGCGGCCGATTCTGGAAACACCATATATTTT. Protein sequence: CASSAADSGNTIYF.

V is TRBV7-8 and J is TRBJ1-2; D remains ambiguous. Germline assignment: CDR1 SGHVS and CDR2 FQNEAQ. V was clipped by 3 bases and J by 0 bases, with 14 bases between them. The CDR3 covers 16 residues. CDR3 sequence (DNA): TGTGCCAGCAGCTTTACGGCGGTTCAAGCTAACTATGGCTACACCTTC. This translates into CASSFTAVQANYGYTF.

This rearrangement joins TRBV27 to TRBJ1-1; perhaps TRBD1 as D (6 bases). The CDR3 runs 14 residues. V lost 2 bases and J 10 bases, leaving 17 bases between the germline ends. CDR1 MNHEY and CDR2 SMNVEV come from the germline V gene (reference sequence). CDR3 DNA sequence: TGTGCCAGCAGTTTAGGGACACCCAGTGCGGCAGCTTTCTTT. Amino acids: CASSLGTPSAAAFF.

V is TRBV6-5 and J is TRBJ2-1, with D hard to call. This CDR3 has 16 residues. CDR1 and CDR2 from the germline V gene are MNHEY and SVGAGI. V dropped 3 bases and J dropped 2 bases, with 14 bases sitting between them. CDR3 sequence (DNA): TGTGCCAGCAGTTATACTACACTGGGAACCTACAATGAGCAGTTCTTC. Translated: CASSYTTLGTYNEQFF.

The chain carries TRBV27 and TRBJ1-5, with TRBD1 matching over 7 bases. Germline CDR1 and CDR2: MNHEY and SMNVEV (reference sequence). V trimming: 5 bases; J trimming: 2 bases; junction bases outside the gene matches: 3. The CDR3 covers 14 residues. This CDR3 is CASSRQGGNQPQHF. The CDR3 DNA sequence: TGTGCCAGCAGTAGACAGGGTGGCAATCAGCCCCAGCATTTT.

Here the CDR3 reads CAWSPDSAADTQYF. Written as DNA, the CDR3 is TGTGCCTGGAGCCCCGACAGCGCGGCAGATACGCAGTATTTT. The gene calls are TRBV30 and TRBJ2-3, with TRBD1 as a possible D gene (5 bases). In germline, CDR1 is GTSNPN, CDR2 SVGIG (reference sequence). V shed 3 bases and J shed 4 bases, with 14 bases lying between them. The CDR3 consists of 14 residues.

The genes are TRBV4-2 and TRBJ1-1; TRBD1 matches 7 bases. V lost 0 bases, J lost 3 bases, and 4 bases stayed unmatched. The length of the CDR3 is 15 residues. Germline assignment: CDR1 LGHNA and CDR2 YNFKEQ. This CDR3 is CASSQEARGDTEAFF. The CDR3 DNA is TGTGCCAGCAGCCAAGAGGCCAGGGGGGACACTGAAGCTTTCTTT.

The chain joins TRBV18 to TRBJ2-7, with D possibly TRBD2 on 5 matching bases. Trimming shortened V by 5 bases and J by 0 bases, and 5 bases separated the two germline ends. CDR3 length equals 12 residues. CDR1 is KGHSH and CDR2 is LQKENI in the germline V gene. The CDR3 region has the DNA TGTGCCAGCTCAGAGGGCTCCTACGAGCAGTACTTC. This sequence encodes CASSEGSYEQYF. The full variable domain, rest sourced from reference TRBV18 and TRBJ2-7, is NAGVMQNPRHLVRRRGQEARLRCSPMKGHSHVYWYRQLPEEGLKFMVYLQKENIIDESGMPKERFSAEFPKEGPSILRIQQVVRGDSAAYFCASSEGSYEQYFGPGTRLTVT.

This sequence joins TRBV7-9 and TRBJ1-5; D may be TRBD1 (6 bases). Per the germline V gene, CDR1 is SEHNR and CDR2 is FQNEAQ (reference sequence). Trimming stripped 5 bases from V and 3 bases from J, with 17 bases between. CDR3 length equals 16 residues. CDR3 nucleotide sequence: TGTGCCAGCAGCGCTGGGACGGGGGGCTACAATCAGCCCCAGCATTTT. It is translated as CASSAGTGGYNQPQHF.

In this sample, this clone turned up a few times. The chain recombines TRBV10-3 with TRBJ1-1; D uncertain. The CDR3 has 13 residues. V was cut by 7 bases and J by 0 bases, with 9 bases left in between. Germline V gene lookup returns CDR1 ENHRY and CDR2 SYGVKD. CDR3 residues: CAITGGLNTEAFF. Here the CDR3 DNA reads TGTGCCATCACCGGCGGCCTGAACACTGAAGCTTTCTTT.

V is TRBV10-3 and J is TRBJ1-2; no definite D call. The V gene's germline CDR1 is ENHRY and CDR2 SYGVKD. Trimming took 4 bases from V and 1 from J, leaving 7 bases between them. The CDR3 totals 13 residues. The CDR3 bases are TGTGCCATCAGTGGGACGGATAACTATGGCTACACCTTC. This encodes CAISGTDNYGYTF.